This TCR beta chain was documented in a study of cytomegalovirus exposure and HLA in healthy donors. Whole-study results and caveats: For cytomegalovirus status, the classifier reportedly gave diagnoses with high specificity and sensitivity.

It was with 60 Vbeta and 13 Jbeta primers that the PCR ran. Sequenced by immunoSEQ multiplex PCR; TCRdb stores in-frame clones only, minus some. Seen here are tens of thousands of clones, roughly 86% observed once, and the top ten hold about 8.6%. Regarding this clone: Its antigen is as yet unknown.

Per germline, CDR1 SGHTA and CDR2 FQGNSA. V dropped 2 bases and J dropped 4; count of bases not matched to a gene: 2. This CDR3 region has 15 residues. The sample comprised PBMCs. V and J are TRBV7-2 and TRBJ2-7, with 13 positions matching TRBD2. This clonotype was sampled from a man aged 30-40 years in good health and CMV-seropositive. CDR3 DNA: TGTGCCAGCAGCTTACGACTAGCGGGAGGATACGAGCAGTACTTC. This encodes CASSLRLAGGYEQYF.